Listed below are T cell receptor beta chains from one sample, sequenced in a study of neurological immune-mediated disorders. A single record per CDR3 protein comes from TCRdb applying MiXCR to the 5' RACE reads. The sample records about 28,000 distinct CDR3 sequences, about 12% being singletons. Sequencing was done on a sample of PBMCs. Source of these receptors: a woman aged 55-70 years in good health. The CDR3 runs from the conserved cysteine through the conserved F or W.

>TRBJ2-1|TRBV5-1|11
CASTGQNEQFF
>TRBJ1-1|TRBV7-9|13
CASSLQGGIEAFF
>TRBJ1-4|TRBV9|18
CASSVDPTGSALGGQLFF
>TRBJ1-5|TRBV5-1|13
CASSLSEGQPQHF
>TRBJ1-5|TRBV5-1|15
CASSLEGGNNQPQHF
>TRBJ2-5|TRBV5-1|15
CASSEDGGAGETQYF
>TRBJ1-2|TRBV7-2|16
CASSLWTGGLGYGYTF
>TRBJ2-7|TRBV12-3/TRBV12-4|15
CASSPRDWISYEQYF
>TRBJ1-5|TRBV18|15
CASSPTHRANQPQHF
>TRBJ2-1|TRBV20-1|17
CSAPDSGGARSYNEQFF
>TRBJ1-2|TRBV7-2|13
CASSLNRHYGYTF
>TRBJ2-6|TRBV9|15
CASSVAPTGANVLTF
>TRBJ1-1|TRBV5-1|13
CASSLRVNTEAFF
>TRBJ1-1|TRBV6-2/TRBV6-3|12
CASSYVRTEAFF
>TRBJ2-7|TRBV11-1|14
CASSSRATGGEQYF
>TRBJ2-7|TRBV7-2|14
CASSLLGGIYEQYF
>TRBJ2-5|TRBV5-1|15
CASSLPLAGEETQYF
>TRBJ2-1|TRBV6-2/TRBV6-3|14
CASRQVTSYNEQFF
>TRBJ2-3|TRBV5-8|15
CASSLEGTSTDTQYF
>TRBJ2-1|TRBV12-3/TRBV12-4|16
CASSLGRSQGNNEQFF
>TRBJ1-5|TRBV7-9|18
CASSFSVTDLYSNQPQHF
>TRBJ2-3|TRBV6-4|15
CASSDAGLSTDTQYF
>TRBJ2-1|TRBV5-1|17
CASSMRLAGGPDNEQFF
>TRBJ1-4|TRBV7-2|15
CASSLSTGEGGRGFF
>TRBJ2-1|TRBV7-3|17
CASSPGGWGYLYNEQFF
>TRBJ1-6|TRBV18|15
CASSQAGTGDSPLHF
>TRBJ2-3|TRBV5-1|15
CASSLDRVMTDTQYF
>TRBJ1-4|TRBV4-1|15
CASSQPGQGIEKLFF
>TRBJ2-2|TRBV4-2|15
CASSRRGGAHGELFF
>TRBJ2-2|TRBV5-6|16
CASNRDGLTNTGELFF
>TRBJ2-3|TRBV30|14
CAWGLAGSTDTQYF
>TRBJ1-2|TRBV9|15
CASSVVGTGGRGYTF
>TRBJ2-3|TRBV3-1|12
CASSQGLAVGYF
>TRBJ1-4|TRBV5-1|17
CASSWGAGQPIGEKLFF
>TRBJ2-2|TRBV3-1|16
CASSRTDGPNTGELFF
>TRBJ2-6|TRBV9|16
CASSWGSGPGANVLTF
>TRBJ2-2|TRBV29-1|14
CSVATGSNTGELFF
>TRBJ1-1|TRBV10-3|14
CAISLDSLNTEAFF
>TRBJ1-6|TRBV5-1|14
CASSEVAYNSPLHF
>TRBJ2-7|TRBV7-9|13
CASSLSRVNEQYF
>TRBJ2-7|TRBV25-1|14
CASSEFGPANEQYF
>TRBJ2-3|TRBV7-3|16
CASSLGSGGATDTQYF
>TRBJ2-3|TRBV5-1|15
CASSFGQGGTDTQYF
>TRBJ2-2|TRBV2|14
CASRRTGDTGELFF
>TRBJ2-7|TRBV7-2|15
CASSLAGTGGHEQYF
>TRBJ2-7|TRBV5-6|15
CASSLSGGTTYEQYF
>TRBJ2-1|TRBV15|18
CATSSRLAGGSSYNEQFF
>TRBJ2-1|TRBV10-3|13
CAISAVPGNEQFF
>TRBJ1-1|TRBV5-1|14
CASSLEGGGTEAFF
>TRBJ1-3|TRBV6-6|16
CASTYGRASSGNTIYF